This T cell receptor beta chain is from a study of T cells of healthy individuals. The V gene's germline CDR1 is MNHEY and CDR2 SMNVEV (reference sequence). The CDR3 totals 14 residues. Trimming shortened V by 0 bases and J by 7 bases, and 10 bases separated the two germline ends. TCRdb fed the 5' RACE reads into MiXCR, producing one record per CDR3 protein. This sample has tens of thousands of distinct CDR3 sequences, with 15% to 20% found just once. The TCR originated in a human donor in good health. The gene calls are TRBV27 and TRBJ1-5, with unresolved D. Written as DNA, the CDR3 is TGTGCCAGCAGTTTATCTGGTATCGGGCAGCCCCAGCATTTT. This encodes CASSLSGIGQPQHF.